This TCR beta chain stems from a study of shared clonotypes between healthy human individuals. Study observations and caveats: Rarefaction showed sorted-subset sequencing was incomplete despite large depth.

Per the original methods: ImmunoSEQ only sent back junction sequences with no quality scores, so filtering was done differently. Using immunoSEQ multiplex PCR, the repertoire was profiled, and TCRdb retains in-frame clones only, with some absent. That table furnishes V, J and clone size, whereas the DNA furnished D and trimming. This table holds about 1 million clones, 60% to 80% found once. In the CD4+ fraction, cells were divided into CD45RA+ naive and CD45RA-negative memory subsets. CDR3 length: 12 amino acids. V lost 2 bases and J 3 bases, leaving 7 bases between the germline ends. CDR1 and CDR2 (germline): GTSNPN, SVGIG (reference sequence). About this clone itself: Its cognate antigen is unknown.

This rearrangement joins TRBV30 to TRBJ2-5; D not resolved. The receptor was derived from a man between 18 and 29 years old in good health. Sequencing was performed on memory CD4+ T cells sorted from blood. Specified subset: CD45RA-negative fraction. The DNA for the CDR3 is TGTGCCTGGAGTCTTGATGAAGAGACCCAGTACTTC. This gives the protein CAWSLDEETQYF.